The clone carrying this TCR beta chain was picked up many times. Its antigen is as yet unknown. This beta chain is a stray sequence in a library constructed for alpha chains; its clone size is not meaningful. TCRdb redid the calling of the 5' RACE reads with MiXCR, one entry per CDR3 protein. Of more than 10,000 distinct CDR3 sequences listed, around 5.9% were seen once; the top ten hold 11%. Time point defined: sample taken at primary tumor resection. This record belongs to a study of spatial heterogeneity in lung cancer. Study-wide results and caveats: Counts that tracked tumor mutation counts were those of expanded intratumoral alpha and beta TCRs.

V dropped 4 bases and J dropped 6; count of bases not matched to a gene: 3. This CDR3 has 12 amino acids. The germline V gene has CDR1 LGHNT and CDR2 FRNRAP. The sequencing here drew on lung tumor tissue, taken at surgery. The sequence was collected from a female donor with early-stage non-small cell lung cancer. The chain is built from TRBV12-5 and TRBJ2-7, with 7 bases matching TRBD2. The CDR3 DNA reads TGTGCTAGTGGTTCCCGGACTAGCGAGCAGTACTTC. This sequence encodes CASGSRTSEQYF.